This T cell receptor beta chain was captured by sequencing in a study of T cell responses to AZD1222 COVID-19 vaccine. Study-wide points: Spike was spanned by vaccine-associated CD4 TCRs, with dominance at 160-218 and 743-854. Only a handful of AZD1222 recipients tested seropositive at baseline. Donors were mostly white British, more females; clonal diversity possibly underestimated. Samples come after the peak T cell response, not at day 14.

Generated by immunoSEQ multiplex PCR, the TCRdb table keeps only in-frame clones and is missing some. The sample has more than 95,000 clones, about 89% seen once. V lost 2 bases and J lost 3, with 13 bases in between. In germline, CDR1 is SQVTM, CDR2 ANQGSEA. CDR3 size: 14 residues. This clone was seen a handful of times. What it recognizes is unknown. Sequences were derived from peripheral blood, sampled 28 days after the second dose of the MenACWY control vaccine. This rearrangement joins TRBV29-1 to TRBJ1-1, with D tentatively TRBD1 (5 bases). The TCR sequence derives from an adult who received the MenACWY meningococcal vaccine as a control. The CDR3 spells CSVEPAGRDTEAFF. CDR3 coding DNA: TGCAGCGTTGAACCCGCAGGGAGGGACACTGAAGCTTTCTTT.